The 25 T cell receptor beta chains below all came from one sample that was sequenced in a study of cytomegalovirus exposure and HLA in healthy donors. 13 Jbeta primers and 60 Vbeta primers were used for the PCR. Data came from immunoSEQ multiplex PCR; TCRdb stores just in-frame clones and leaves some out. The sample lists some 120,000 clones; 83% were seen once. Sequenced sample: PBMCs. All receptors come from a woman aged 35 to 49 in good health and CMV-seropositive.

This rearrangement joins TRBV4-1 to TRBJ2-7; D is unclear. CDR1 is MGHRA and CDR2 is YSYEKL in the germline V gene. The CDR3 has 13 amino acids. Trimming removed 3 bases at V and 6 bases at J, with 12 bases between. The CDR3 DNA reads TGCGCCAGCAGCCACGTCACGCCGGGCGAGCAGTACTTC. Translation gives CASSHVTPGEQYF.

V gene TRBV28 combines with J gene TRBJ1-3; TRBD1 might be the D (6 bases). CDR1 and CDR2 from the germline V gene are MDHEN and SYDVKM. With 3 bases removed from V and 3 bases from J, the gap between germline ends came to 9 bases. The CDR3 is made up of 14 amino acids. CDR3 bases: TGTGCCAGCAGTTTTGCAGGGGTTGGAAACACCATATATTTT. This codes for CASSFAGVGNTIYF.

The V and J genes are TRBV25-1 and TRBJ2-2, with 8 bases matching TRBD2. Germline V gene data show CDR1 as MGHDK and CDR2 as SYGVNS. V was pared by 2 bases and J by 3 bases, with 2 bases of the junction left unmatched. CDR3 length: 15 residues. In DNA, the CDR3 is TGTGCCAGCAGTGAAACTAGCGGATACACCGGGGAGCTGTTTTTT. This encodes CASSETSGYTGELFF.

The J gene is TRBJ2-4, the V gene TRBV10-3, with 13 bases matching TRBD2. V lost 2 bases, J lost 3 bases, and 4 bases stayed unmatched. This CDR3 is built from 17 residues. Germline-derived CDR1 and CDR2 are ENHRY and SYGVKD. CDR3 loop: CAISEGLAGDSKNIQYF. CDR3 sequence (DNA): TGTGCCATCAGTGAGGGACTAGCGGGAGACAGCAAAAACATTCAGTACTTC.

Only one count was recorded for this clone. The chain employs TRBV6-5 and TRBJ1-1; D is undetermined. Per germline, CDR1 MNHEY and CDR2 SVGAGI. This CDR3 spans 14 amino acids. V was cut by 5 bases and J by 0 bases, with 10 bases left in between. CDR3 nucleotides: TGTGCCAGCAGTGAAGAGGCCGTGAACACTGAAGCTTTCTTT. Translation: CASSEEAVNTEAFF.

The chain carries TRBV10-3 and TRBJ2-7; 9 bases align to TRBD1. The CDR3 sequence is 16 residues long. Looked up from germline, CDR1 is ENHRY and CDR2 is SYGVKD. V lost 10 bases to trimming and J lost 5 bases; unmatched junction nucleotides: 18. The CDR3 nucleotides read TGTGCCAACGGGAAGACAGGGGGAGAGGGTAGTGACGAGCAGTACTTC. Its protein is CANGKTGGEGSDEQYF.

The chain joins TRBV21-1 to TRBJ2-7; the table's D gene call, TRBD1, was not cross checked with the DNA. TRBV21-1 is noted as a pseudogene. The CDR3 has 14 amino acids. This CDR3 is CASIPNSRSYEQYF. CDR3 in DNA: TGTGCCAGCATCCCAAACAGCCGATCCTACGAGCAGTACTTC.

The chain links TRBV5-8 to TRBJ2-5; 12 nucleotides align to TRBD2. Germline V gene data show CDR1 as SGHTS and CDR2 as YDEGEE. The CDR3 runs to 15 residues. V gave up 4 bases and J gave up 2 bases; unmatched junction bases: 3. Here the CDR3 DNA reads TGTGCCAGCAGCCTCGGGACTAGCGGGCAAGAGACCCAGTACTTC. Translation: CASSLGTSGQETQYF.

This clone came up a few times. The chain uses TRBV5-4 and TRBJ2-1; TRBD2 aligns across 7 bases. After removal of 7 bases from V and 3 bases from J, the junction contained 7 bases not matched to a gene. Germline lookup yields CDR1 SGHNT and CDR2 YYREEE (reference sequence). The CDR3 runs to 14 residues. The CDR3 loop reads CASGGKRDYNEQFF. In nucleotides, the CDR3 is TGTGCCAGCGGCGGGAAGCGGGACTACAATGAGCAGTTCTTC.

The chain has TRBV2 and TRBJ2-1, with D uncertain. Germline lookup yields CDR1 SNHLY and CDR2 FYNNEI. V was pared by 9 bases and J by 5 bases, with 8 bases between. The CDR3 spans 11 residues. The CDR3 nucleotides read TGTGCCAGTACGACAAACAATGAGCAGTTCTTC. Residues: CASTTNNEQFF.

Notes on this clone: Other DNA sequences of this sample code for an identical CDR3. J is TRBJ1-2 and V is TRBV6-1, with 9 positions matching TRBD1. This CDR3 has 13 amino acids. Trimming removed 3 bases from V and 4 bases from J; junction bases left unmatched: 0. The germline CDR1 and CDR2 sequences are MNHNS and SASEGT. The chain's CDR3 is CASSETGGYGYTF. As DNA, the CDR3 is TGTGCCAGCAGTGAGACAGGGGGCTATGGCTACACCTTC.

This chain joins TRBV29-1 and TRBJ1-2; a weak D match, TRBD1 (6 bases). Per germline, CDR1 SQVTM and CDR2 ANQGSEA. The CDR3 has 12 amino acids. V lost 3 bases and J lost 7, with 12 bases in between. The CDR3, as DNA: TGCAGCGTTGATATGGGGGCGTTTGGCTACACCTTC. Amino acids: CSVDMGAFGYTF.

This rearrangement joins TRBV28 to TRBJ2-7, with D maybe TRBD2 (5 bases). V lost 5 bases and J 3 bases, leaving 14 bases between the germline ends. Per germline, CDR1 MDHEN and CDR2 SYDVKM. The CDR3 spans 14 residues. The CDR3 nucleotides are TGTGCCAGCAGTCAAAGCGGAACTAACTACGAGCAGTACTTC. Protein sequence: CASSQSGTNYEQYF.

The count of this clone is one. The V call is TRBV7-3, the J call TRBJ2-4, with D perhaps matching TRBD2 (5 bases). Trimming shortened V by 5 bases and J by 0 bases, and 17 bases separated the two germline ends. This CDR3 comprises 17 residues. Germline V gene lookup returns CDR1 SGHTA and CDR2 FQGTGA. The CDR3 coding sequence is TGTGCCAGCAGCATAAGCTCCAGCGGAGGAGCCAAAAACATTCAGTACTTC. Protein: CASSISSSGGAKNIQYF.

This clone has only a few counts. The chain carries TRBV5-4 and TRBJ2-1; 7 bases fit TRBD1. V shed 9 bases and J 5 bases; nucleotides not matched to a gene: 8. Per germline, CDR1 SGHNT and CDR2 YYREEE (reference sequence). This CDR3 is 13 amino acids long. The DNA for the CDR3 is TGTGCCACCAGGACAGGCGGACACAATGAGCAGTTCTTC. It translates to CATRTGGHNEQFF.

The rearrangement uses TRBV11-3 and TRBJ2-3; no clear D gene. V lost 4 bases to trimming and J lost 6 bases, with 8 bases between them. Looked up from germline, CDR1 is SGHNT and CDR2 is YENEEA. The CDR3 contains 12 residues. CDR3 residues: CASSYSGDTQYF. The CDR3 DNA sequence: TGTGCCAGCAGCTATTCCGGGGATACGCAGTATTTT.

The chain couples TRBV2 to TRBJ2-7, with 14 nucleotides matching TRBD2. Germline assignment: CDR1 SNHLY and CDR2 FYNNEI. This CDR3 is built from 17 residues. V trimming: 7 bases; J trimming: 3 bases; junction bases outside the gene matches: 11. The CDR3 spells CASNSGLAGVVFYEQYF. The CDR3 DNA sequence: TGTGCCAGCAATTCGGGACTAGCGGGAGTTGTTTTCTACGAGCAGTACTTC.

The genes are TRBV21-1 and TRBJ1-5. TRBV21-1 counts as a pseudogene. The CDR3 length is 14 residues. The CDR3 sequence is CAIFEVGRNQPQHF. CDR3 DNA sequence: TGTGCCATCTTTGAGGTTGGGAGAAATCAGCCCCAGCATTTT.

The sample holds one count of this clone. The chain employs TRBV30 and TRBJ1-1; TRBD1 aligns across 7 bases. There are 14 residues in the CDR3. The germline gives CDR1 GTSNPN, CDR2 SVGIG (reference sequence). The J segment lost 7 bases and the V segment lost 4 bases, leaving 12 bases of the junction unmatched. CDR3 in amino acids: CAWILTGTVCEAFF. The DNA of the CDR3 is TGTGCCTGGATTTTGACCGGGACAGTATGTGAAGCTTTCTTT.

The CDR3 is CASSRGTANTEAFF. DNA of the CDR3: TGTGCCAGCAGCAGAGGGACAGCGAACACTGAAGCTTTCTTT. This chain connects TRBV5-5 to TRBJ1-1, with 7 bases identical to TRBD1. V dropped 4 bases and J dropped 1; count of bases not matched to a gene: 4. The germline gives CDR1 SGHKS, CDR2 YYEKEE (reference sequence). The CDR3 runs 14 residues.

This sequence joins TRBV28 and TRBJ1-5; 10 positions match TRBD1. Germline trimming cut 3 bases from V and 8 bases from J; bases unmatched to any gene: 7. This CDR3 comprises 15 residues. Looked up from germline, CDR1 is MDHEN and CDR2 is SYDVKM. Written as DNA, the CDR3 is TGTGCCAGCAGTTTCATGGGACAGGGGATGAAGCCCCAGCATTTT. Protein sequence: CASSFMGQGMKPQHF.

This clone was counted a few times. The DNA of the CDR3 is TGTGCCAGCAGTCGAGCGGGGGTTACCGGGGAGCTGTTTTTT. This sequence encodes CASSRAGVTGELFF. V is TRBV27 and J is TRBJ2-2, with 8 nucleotides matching TRBD2. J gave up 5 bases and V 5 bases, and 4 bases lay outside the gene matches. CDR1 and CDR2 (germline): MNHEY, SMNVEV (reference sequence). The CDR3 is 14 amino acids.

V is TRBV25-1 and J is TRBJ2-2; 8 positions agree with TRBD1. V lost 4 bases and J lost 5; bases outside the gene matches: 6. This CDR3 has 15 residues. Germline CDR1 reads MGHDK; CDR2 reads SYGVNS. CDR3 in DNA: TGTGCCAGCAGTGCTCGGACAGGGCGAACCGGGGAGCTGTTTTTT. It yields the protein CASSARTGRTGELFF.

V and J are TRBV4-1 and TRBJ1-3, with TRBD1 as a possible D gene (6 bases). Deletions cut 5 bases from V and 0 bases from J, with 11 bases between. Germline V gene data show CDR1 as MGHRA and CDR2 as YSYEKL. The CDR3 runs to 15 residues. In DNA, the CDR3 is TGCGCCAGCAGCTACAGGGCCCGCTCTGGAAACACCATATATTTT. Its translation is CASSYRARSGNTIYF.

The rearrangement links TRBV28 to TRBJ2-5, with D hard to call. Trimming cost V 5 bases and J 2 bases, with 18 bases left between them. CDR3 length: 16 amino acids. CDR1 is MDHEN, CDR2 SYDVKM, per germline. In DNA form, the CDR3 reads TGTGCCAGCAGTACCTCGATCGGCGCGGCTCAAGAGACCCAGTACTTC. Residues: CASSTSIGAAQETQYF.